The 10 T cell receptor beta chains below come from one sample, sequenced in a study of cytomegalovirus exposure and HLA in healthy donors. A multiplex PCR was run with 60 Vbeta primers and 13 Jbeta primers. Only in-frame clones appear in the TCRdb table, and some are missing; sequencing was by immunoSEQ multiplex PCR. The sample lists 80,000 to 100,000 clones; about 80% were seen once. Sequenced: PBMCs. These receptors all stem from a female donor in good health and CMV-seropositive.

V is TRBV11-2 and J is TRBJ1-2; maybe TRBD1 (6 bases). CDR1 is SGHAT, CDR2 FQNNGV, per germline. The ends were cut back, 2 bases at V and 6 bases at J, with 13 bases in the middle. The CDR3 runs 14 residues. CDR3 in amino acids: CASSLPGGGNGYTF. CDR3 bases: TGTGCCAGCAGCTTACCGGGAGGGGGGAATGGCTACACCTTC. Full variable domain (missing parts from reference TRBV11-2 and TRBJ1-2): EAGVAQSPRYKIIEKRQSVAFWCNPISGHATLYWYQQILGQGPKLLIQFQNNGVVDDSQLPKDRFSAERLKGVDSTLKIQPAKLEDSAVYLCASSLPGGGNGYTFGSGTRLTVV.

As concerns this clone: One junction end does not reproduce the germline sequence, and a read error may be involved. The chain carries TRBV6-6 and TRBJ1-2, with D possibly TRBD1 on 6 matching bases. Germline V gives CDR1 MNHNY, CDR2 SVGAGI (reference sequence). The CDR3 consists of 12 residues. CDR3 sequence reads: CASSYEGHGYPF. CDR3 coding DNA: TGTGCCAGCAGTTATGAGGGACATGGCTACCCCTTC.

This clone appeared a single time. The chain recombines TRBV19 with TRBJ1-2, with 8 bases identical to TRBD1. Germline assignment: CDR1 LNHDA and CDR2 SQIVND (reference sequence). This CDR3 contains 13 residues. With V trimmed by 7 bases and J by 4 bases, 5 bases remained unmatched. In nucleotides, the CDR3 is TGTGCCAGTACCAGGACAGGGACCTATGGCTACACCTTC. It encodes CASTRTGTYGYTF.

The chain recombines TRBV29-1 with TRBJ1-2; weak D call: TRBD1 (6 bases). The germline V and J ends were trimmed by 7 bases and 5 bases, with 20 bases remaining between them. Looked up from germline, CDR1 is SQVTM and CDR2 is ANQGSEA. The CDR3 consists of 14 residues. The CDR3 here is CSANIEGTPYGYTF. The CDR3 nucleotides read TGCAGCGCTAATATCGAGGGGACACCATATGGCTACACCTTC.

This chain joins TRBV27 and TRBJ1-1; no firm D call. V shed 6 bases and J shed 0 bases, with 11 bases lying between them. This CDR3 spans 14 amino acids. CDR1 is MNHEY and CDR2 is SMNVEV in the germline V gene (reference sequence). In nucleotides, the CDR3 is TGTGCCAGCAGCTTTTCTTTTATGAACACTGAAGCTTTCTTT. It codes for CASSFSFMNTEAFF.

The rearrangement joins TRBV14 to TRBJ2-1; the D gene is possibly TRBD2 (5 bases). The V gene lost 3 bases and the J gene lost 10 bases, with 7 bases spanning the gap. Germline CDR1 reads SGHDN; CDR2 reads FVKESK. The length of the CDR3 is 11 residues. CDR3 sequence (DNA): TGTGCCAGCAGCCATTCTAGCGAGCAGTTCTTC. It yields the protein CASSHSSEQFF.

The V and J genes are TRBV28 and TRBJ2-3, with 12 positions matching TRBD2. Germline lookup yields CDR1 MDHEN and CDR2 SYDVKM. Trimming at V came to 4 bases and at J to 6 bases, leaving 20 bases not matched to a gene. This CDR3 region has 20 residues. CDR3 protein: CASSSPFIFPGTSGPDTQYF. In nucleotides, the CDR3 is TGTGCCAGCAGTTCTCCTTTTATCTTCCCGGGGACTAGCGGGCCCGATACGCAGTATTTT.

The V call is TRBV29-1, the J call TRBJ2-2; 10 bases are a match to TRBD2. The CDR3 spans 15 residues. V gave up 1 base and J gave up 6 bases; unmatched junction bases: 5. Germline CDR1 reads SQVTM; CDR2 reads ANQGSEA. CDR3 protein: CSVEVSGRVAGELFF. CDR3 coding DNA: TGCAGCGTTGAAGTAAGCGGGAGGGTTGCCGGGGAGCTGTTTTTT.

The rearrangement links TRBV5-1 to TRBJ2-3; 9 nucleotides match TRBD2. The CDR3 has 17 amino acids. The germline V gene encodes CDR1 SGHRS and CDR2 YFSETQ. J was trimmed by 4 bases and V by 0 bases; bases with no gene match: 9. CDR3 sequence: CASSLEGSGGWADTQYF. Here the CDR3 DNA reads TGCGCCAGCAGCTTGGAGGGTAGCGGGGGTTGGGCAGATACGCAGTATTTT.

This clone was seen a single time. V is TRBV5-5 and J is TRBJ1-5; TRBD1 aligns across 9 bases. The CDR3 totals 18 residues. CDR1 is SGHKS and CDR2 is YYEKEE in the germline V gene (reference sequence). The J segment lost 4 bases and the V segment lost 0 bases, leaving 11 bases of the junction unmatched. CDR3 coding DNA: TGTGCCAGCAGCTTGGAGGGGCCAGGACAGGGGATTAATCAGCCCCAGCATTTT. Translated, it gives CASSLEGPGQGINQPQHF.